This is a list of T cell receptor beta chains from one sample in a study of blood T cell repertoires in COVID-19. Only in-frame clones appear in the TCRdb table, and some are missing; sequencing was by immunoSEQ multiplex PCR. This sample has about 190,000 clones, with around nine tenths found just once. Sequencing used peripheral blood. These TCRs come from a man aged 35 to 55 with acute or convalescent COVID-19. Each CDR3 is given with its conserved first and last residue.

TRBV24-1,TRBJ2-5,CATHRMGGRETQYF
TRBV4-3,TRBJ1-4,CASSQYSTNEKLFF
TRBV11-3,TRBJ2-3,CASSLHRGSDTQYF
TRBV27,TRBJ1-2,CASSFGRQPYYGYTF
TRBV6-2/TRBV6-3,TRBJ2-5,CASSYLGLSGGQETQYF
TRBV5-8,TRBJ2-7,CASRQTGQGSYEQYF
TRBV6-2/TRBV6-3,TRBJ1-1,CASSYSSQGARAFF
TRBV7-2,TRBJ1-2,CASSLRSYGYTF
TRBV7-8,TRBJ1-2,CASSTPGQKFYGYTF
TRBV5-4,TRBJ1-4,CASSSKDRYNEKLFF